A single sample is the source of the 30 T cell receptor beta chains below, sequenced in a study of blood T cell repertoires in COVID-19. Produced via immunoSEQ multiplex PCR; TCRdb's table is partial and in-frame only. In the table there are roughly 380,000 clones, over 75% of which are singletons. Sequencing was carried out using PBMCs or T cells enriched from blood (not recorded which). The receptors were gathered from a man under 40 who had recovered from COVID-19.

The V call is TRBV6-5, the J call TRBJ2-7, with 8 positions matching TRBD1. Per the germline V gene, CDR1 is MNHEY and CDR2 is SVGAGI. The V segment lost 7 bases and the J segment 11 bases; nucleotides outside the gene matches: 13. This CDR3 is 13 amino acids long. The CDR3 protein is CASKDRVSSKEYF. In nucleotides, the CDR3 is TGTGCCAGCAAGGACAGGGTAAGCTCAAAAGAGTACTTC.

V gene TRBV27 combines with J gene TRBJ2-2, with TRBD2 matching 7 bases. The V segment lost 7 bases and the J segment 4 bases; nucleotides outside the gene matches: 9. The CDR3 totals 15 residues. CDR1 MNHEY and CDR2 SMNVEV come from the germline V gene (reference sequence). CDR3 residues: CASTSVGGGTGELFF. The CDR3 DNA is TGTGCCAGCACTTCCGTGGGGGGGGGCACCGGGGAGCTGTTTTTT.

The chain employs TRBV13 and TRBJ2-2; TRBD1 matches 8 bases. The germline V gene encodes CDR1 PRHDT and CDR2 FYEKMQ (reference sequence). The CDR3 extends over 15 amino acids. V lost 2 bases, J lost 4 bases, and 3 bases stayed unmatched. CDR3 sequence reads: CASSLQQGVTGELFF. CDR3 DNA sequence: TGTGCCAGCAGCTTACAACAGGGGGTCACCGGGGAGCTGTTTTTT.

This chain uses TRBV6-1 with TRBJ2-1, with 9 bases fitting TRBD1. The CDR3 contains 16 residues. With 4 bases clipped from V and 9 bases from J, the junction kept 13 bases outside the gene matches. Per germline, CDR1 MNHNS and CDR2 SASEGT. The CDR3 reads CASSGSGTGLKLEQFF. CDR3 DNA: TGTGCCAGCAGTGGATCCGGGACAGGGCTCAAGCTTGAGCAGTTCTTC.

J is TRBJ2-5 and V is TRBV5-1; 11 bases line up with TRBD1. This CDR3 contains 15 residues. Germline-derived CDR1 and CDR2 are SGHRS and YFSETQ. Trimming removed 4 bases from V and 1 base from J; junction bases left unmatched: 3. CDR3 bases: TGCGCCAGCAGCCCAGGGACAGGGGGCCAAGAGACCCAGTACTTC. This translates into CASSPGTGGQETQYF.

This sequence joins TRBV7-8 and TRBJ1-1; 9 bases align to TRBD1. CDR1 is SGHVS, CDR2 FQNEAQ, per germline. The CDR3 is made up of 16 amino acids. After removal of 5 bases from V and 0 bases from J, the junction contained 7 bases not matched to a gene. Written as DNA, the CDR3 is TGTGCCAGCAGCCCCGGGACAGGGAGGATGAACACTGAAGCTTTCTTT. Protein sequence: CASSPGTGRMNTEAFF.

This clone was detected only once. This chain uses TRBV18 with TRBJ2-2; TRBD1 matches 7 bases. This CDR3 comprises 14 residues. The V segment lost 3 bases and the J segment 3 bases; nucleotides outside the gene matches: 1. CDR1 KGHSH and CDR2 LQKENI come from the germline V gene. CDR3 nucleotide sequence: TGTGCCAGCTCACCTGGGACAGACACCGGGGAGCTGTTTTTT. This gives the protein CASSPGTDTGELFF.

J is TRBJ2-2 and V is TRBV19; D is ambiguous. The length of the CDR3 is 12 residues. CDR1 is LNHDA and CDR2 is SQIVND in the germline V gene (reference sequence). Trimming stripped 6 bases from V and 7 bases from J, with 9 bases between. The chain's CDR3 is CASRPAGGELFF. The CDR3 nucleotides read TGTGCCAGTAGGCCCGCCGGCGGGGAGCTGTTTTTT.

This clone was seen just once. The rearrangement uses TRBV10-3 and TRBJ2-5, with D uncertain. V was trimmed by 3 bases and J by 2 bases, leaving 4 bases between them. The germline V gene encodes CDR1 ENHRY and CDR2 SYGVKD. The CDR3 is 12 residues long. CDR3 sequence reads: CAISEQQETQYF. The CDR3 DNA reads as TGTGCCATCAGTGAACAGCAAGAGACCCAGTACTTC.

This clone was seen a single time. The rearrangement joins TRBV19 to TRBJ1-5; perhaps TRBD1 as D (6 bases). Per the germline V gene, CDR1 is LNHDA and CDR2 is SQIVND (reference sequence). The CDR3 loop spans 11 amino acids. V dropped 9 bases and J dropped 11 bases, with 14 bases sitting between them. CDR3 loop: CASGRGASQHF. The CDR3, as DNA: TGTGCCAGCGGGCGGGGGGCCTCCCAGCATTTT.

This clone was found a few times. The chain carries TRBV30 and TRBJ1-2, with TRBD1 as a possible D gene (5 bases). The CDR3 sequence is 15 residues long. V shed 2 bases and J shed 6 bases, with 19 bases lying between them. CDR1 and CDR2 from the germline V gene are GTSNPN and SVGIG (reference sequence). The CDR3 sequence: CAWSPLRAGRHGYTF. The CDR3 DNA reads TGTGCCTGGAGTCCCCTCAGGGCCGGTCGTCATGGCTACACCTTC.

The sample holds many counts of this clone. V and J are TRBV7-9 and TRBJ1-2; D not certain. Trimming cost V 9 bases and J 6 bases, with 20 bases left between them. The CDR3 runs 14 residues. Germline-derived CDR1 and CDR2 are SEHNR and FQNEAQ (reference sequence). This CDR3 reads CASERSDSVDGYTF. CDR3 nucleotide sequence: TGTGCCAGTGAGCGATCAGACTCGGTGGATGGCTACACCTTC.

The chain couples TRBV6-2 or TRBV6-3 to TRBJ1-1; D is perhaps TRBD1 (6 bases). V was cut by 5 bases and J by 4 bases, with 14 bases left in between. The CDR3 runs 14 residues. Germline V gene data show CDR1 as MNHEY and CDR2 as SVGEGT. CDR3 sequence reads: CASSLTGGVTEAFF. DNA for the CDR3: TGTGCCAGCAGTCTGACAGGCGGTGTCACTGAAGCTTTCTTT.

The rearrangement links TRBV18 to TRBJ2-3, with a possible D match to TRBD1 (6 bases). Germline lookup yields CDR1 KGHSH and CDR2 LQKENI. The CDR3 loop spans 16 amino acids. Trimming removed 3 bases from V and 6 bases from J, with 19 bases in between. CDR3 in amino acids: CASSPRTAQGLDTQYF. The CDR3 DNA sequence: TGTGCCAGCTCACCCAGGACAGCTCAGGGGCTGGATACGCAGTATTTT.

CDR3 nucleotides: TGCGCCAGCAGCCAAGGAGGGACAGCCGCTTATGGCTACACCTTC. Translation gives CASSQGGTAAYGYTF. The V and J genes are TRBV4-1 and TRBJ1-2; 7 bases fit TRBD1. The junction had 7 bases not matched to a gene; V was cut back by 1 base and J by 5 bases. The CDR3 extends over 15 amino acids. Germline CDR1 and CDR2: MGHRA and YSYEKL.

V and J are TRBV6-5 and TRBJ2-2; a weak D match, TRBD1 (6 bases). This CDR3 is built from 13 residues. The germline gives CDR1 MNHEY, CDR2 SVGAGI. The V and J ends lost 11 bases and 2 bases respectively, with 12 bases between them. This chain's CDR3 is CAVGAVNTGELFF. As DNA, the CDR3 is TGTGCCGTGGGGGCGGTTAACACCGGGGAGCTGTTTTTT.

The chain combines TRBV6-1 with TRBJ2-7, with D possibly TRBD2 on 7 matching bases. Germline CDR1 and CDR2: MNHNS and SASEGT. V lost 2 bases and J 6 bases, leaving 32 bases between the germline ends. This CDR3 comprises 20 residues. Written as DNA, the CDR3 is TGTGCCAGCAGTGAATTCGGAGGGGAGGGGGGTAACCCCTTTTTTGGCGAGCAGTACTTC. Protein sequence: CASSEFGGEGGNPFFGEQYF.

The chain recombines TRBV6-4 with TRBJ1-2; D might be TRBD1 (6 bases). Between the trimmed V and J ends, which lost 0 bases and 8 bases, there was a span of 10 bases. In germline, CDR1 is MRHNA, CDR2 SNTAGT. CDR3 length: 13 amino acids. The DNA of the CDR3 is TGTGCCAGCAGTGACTCTAACAGGGTCGGCTACACCTTC. Residues: CASSDSNRVGYTF.

This clone was recorded a few times. The chain uses TRBV5-1 and TRBJ2-1, with a tentative D call TRBD2 (6 bases). Germline V gene lookup returns CDR1 SGHRS and CDR2 YFSETQ. The CDR3 extends over 14 amino acids. Trimming took 0 bases from V and 8 from J, leaving 12 bases between them. The CDR3 DNA is TGCGCCAGCAGCTTGGACTATCCGGGGGATGAGCAGTTCTTC. This translates into CASSLDYPGDEQFF.

The chain is built from TRBV5-1 and TRBJ1-5; 7 positions match TRBD1. Germline V gene sequence: CDR1 SGHRS, CDR2 YFSETQ. V shed 5 bases, J shed 3 bases, and the junction held 8 bases outside the gene matches. The CDR3 sequence is 15 residues long. The CDR3 region is CASRMNDRVNQPQHF. The CDR3, as DNA: TGCGCCAGCAGAATGAACGACAGGGTCAATCAGCCCCAGCATTTT.

This chain uses TRBV12-3 or TRBV12-4 with TRBJ1-3; tentatively, D is TRBD1 (5 bases). This CDR3 comprises 13 residues. Trimming cost V 2 bases and J 11 bases, with 13 bases left between them. The CDR3 DNA is TGTGCCAGCAGTTTAACGGGGGAGAGCTCCATATATTTT. It yields the protein CASSLTGESSIYF.

The rearrangement joins TRBV4-3 to TRBJ1-1, with D uncertain. The CDR3 has 12 residues. V lost 3 bases and J 2 bases, leaving 4 bases between the germline ends. Germline CDR1 reads LGHNA; CDR2 reads YSLEER. This CDR3 is CASSQRNTEAFF. DNA of the CDR3: TGCGCCAGCAGCCAGAGAAACACTGAAGCTTTCTTT.

The chain combines TRBV12-3 or TRBV12-4 with TRBJ2-7; the D is unclear. The CDR3 sequence is 13 residues long. V was clipped by 3 bases and J by 7 bases, with 13 bases between them. CDR3 sequence: CASSLSGGWEQYF. The DNA for the CDR3 is TGTGCCAGCAGTTTGTCGGGTGGATGGGAGCAGTACTTC.

This CDR3 is CASRIQGAPEAFF. In nucleotides, the CDR3 is TGTGCCAGCAGGATACAGGGGGCCCCTGAAGCTTTCTTT. The chain has TRBV12-3 or TRBV12-4 and TRBJ1-1; 9 bases line up with TRBD1. With 6 bases clipped from V and 6 bases from J, the junction kept 5 bases outside the gene matches. This CDR3 is built from 13 residues.

The CDR3 coding sequence is TGCGCCAGCCGACGGACAGGAGGCTACGAGCAGTACTTC. Its translation is CASRRTGGYEQYF. The rearrangement uses TRBV5-1 and TRBJ2-7; 7 bases are shared with TRBD1. The CDR3 is 13 residues long. V trimming: 7 bases; J trimming: 3 bases; junction bases outside the gene matches: 7. In germline, CDR1 is SGHRS, CDR2 YFSETQ.

The chain uses TRBV18 and TRBJ1-1; 7 positions match TRBD1. The CDR3 is 14 amino acids. Germline-derived CDR1 and CDR2 are KGHSH and LQKENI. Unmatched junction bases numbered 6, after V lost 3 bases and J lost 5 bases. In nucleotides, the CDR3 is TGTGCCAGCTCACCGAAGACAGGGAGGACTGAAGCTTTCTTT. Amino acid sequence: CASSPKTGRTEAFF.

This chain uses TRBV5-1 with TRBJ2-3, with D possibly matching TRBD2 (6 bases). The V end was cut by 1 base, the J end by 1 base, with 10 bases between. Germline assignment: CDR1 SGHRS and CDR2 YFSETQ. The CDR3 consists of 15 residues. Here the CDR3 DNA reads TGCGCCAGCAGCTTGAAGGACTACCGCACAGATACGCAGTATTTT. It encodes CASSLKDYRTDTQYF. The full variable domain, completed using reference TRBV5-1 and TRBJ2-3, is KAGVTQTPRYLIKTRGQQVTLSCSPISGHRSVSWYQQTPGQGLQFLFEYFSETQRNKGNFPGRFSGRQFSNSRSEMNVSTLELGDSALYLCASSLKDYRTDTQYFGPGTRLTVL.

The rearrangement joins TRBV6-5 to TRBJ2-6, with TRBD1 matching 10 bases. The J segment lost 18 bases and the V segment lost 5 bases, leaving 7 bases of the junction unmatched. The CDR3 loop spans 12 amino acids. The germline CDR1 and CDR2 sequences are MNHEY and SVGAGI. The CDR3 bases are TGTGCCAGCAGTCAGGGACAGGGGTTTGGGACTTTC. Protein sequence: CASSQGQGFGTF.

This chain uses TRBV7-9 with TRBJ1-2; possible D gene TRBD1, 5 bases. Trimming took 2 bases from V and 6 from J, leaving 13 bases between them. The germline CDR1 and CDR2 sequences are SEHNR and FQNEAQ (reference sequence). The CDR3 is 14 amino acids. CDR3 coding DNA: TGTGCCAGCAGCTTAACGGGGGAGAACGATGGCTACACCTTC. Translation: CASSLTGENDGYTF.

The J gene is TRBJ1-2, the V gene TRBV5-1; D is unclear. Per germline, CDR1 SGHRS and CDR2 YFSETQ. The germline V and J ends were trimmed by 3 bases and 4 bases, with 7 bases remaining between them. The CDR3 spans 12 residues. The CDR3 DNA is TGCGCCAGCAGCTCGGGGATCTATGGCTACACCTTC. As protein: CASSSGIYGYTF. Looking up the rest from reference TRBV5-1 and TRBJ1-2 gives the full variable domain: KAGVTQTPRYLIKTRGQQVTLSCSPISGHRSVSWYQQTPGQGLQFLFEYFSETQRNKGNFPGRFSGRQFSNSRSEMNVSTLELGDSALYLCASSSGIYGYTFGSGTRLTVV.